Presented here are 32 T cell receptor beta chains from one specimen sequenced in a study of blood T cell repertoires in COVID-19. Profiled with immunoSEQ multiplex PCR; TCRdb holds only in-frame clones, not every one. In the table there are some 390,000 clones, around 87% of which are singletons. Specimen: peripheral blood. The source of these receptors is a woman aged 55-70 years with COVID-19, enrolled during active disease.

The chain is built from TRBV12-3 or TRBV12-4 and TRBJ2-3; D uncertain. Trimming pared 6 bases from V and 5 bases from J, leaving 9 bases between. CDR3 length equals 12 residues. CDR3 sequence reads: CASSQTRDTQYF. In nucleotides, the CDR3 is TGTGCCAGCAGCCAAACGAGAGATACGCAGTATTTT.

The table lists this clone with a few counts. This rearrangement joins TRBV7-9 to TRBJ1-6, with D unresolved. The CDR3 loop spans 13 amino acids. V was pared by 2 bases and J by 9 bases, with 8 bases between. Germline values: CDR1 SEHNR, CDR2 FQNEAQ (reference sequence). The CDR3 DNA is TGTGCCAGCAGCTTAAGAGAACTTTCACCCCTCCACTTT. This encodes CASSLRELSPLHF. The variable domain in full, completed from reference TRBV7-9 and TRBJ1-6, reads DTGVSQNPRHKITKRGQNVTFRCDPISEHNRLYWYRQTLGQGPEFLTYFQNEAQLEKSRLLSDRFSAERPKGSFSTLEIQRTEQGDSAMYLCASSLRELSPLHFGNGTRLTVT.

As for this clone: A junction boundary mismatches the germline segment, possibly from a read error. The CDR3 nucleotides read TGTGCCAGCAGTGAAGTTGTTTTGGGGGGGGCGGACTTC. Its translation is CASSEVVLGGADF. The chain combines TRBV2 with TRBJ2-5, with TRBD2 as a possible D gene (7 bases). The CDR3 covers 13 residues. Germline CDR1 is SNHLY and CDR2 is FYNNEI.

The rearrangement joins TRBV5-8 to TRBJ2-7; 9 positions match TRBD1. This CDR3 has 15 amino acids. Per the germline V gene, CDR1 is SGHTS and CDR2 is YDEGEE. V lost 3 bases to trimming and J lost 4 bases; unmatched junction nucleotides: 8. The CDR3 DNA reads TGTGCCAGCAGCTCCCGGGACAGGGTGTCATACGAGCAGTACTTC. Translation gives CASSSRDRVSYEQYF.

The chain employs TRBV28 and TRBJ2-7; D possibly corresponds to TRBD2 (7 bases). Germline V CDR1 and CDR2: MDHEN, SYDVKM. V gave up 6 bases and J gave up 4 bases, with 13 bases separating them. This CDR3 has 13 residues. Here the CDR3 reads CASRGGGQYEQYF. In DNA, the CDR3 is TGTGCCAGCAGAGGGGGGGGCCAATACGAGCAGTACTTC.

This clone showed up just once. The chain employs TRBV9 and TRBJ2-7; 7 bases line up with TRBD1. V shed 0 bases, J shed 3 bases, and the junction held 18 bases outside the gene matches. The V gene's germline CDR1 is SGDLS and CDR2 YYNGEE. This CDR3 spans 19 amino acids. This CDR3 is CASSVVVGPDRVDLYEQYF. CDR3 DNA: TGTGCCAGCAGCGTAGTAGTAGGACCAGACAGGGTAGACCTCTACGAGCAGTACTTC. Drawing the rest from reference TRBV9 and TRBJ2-7, the complete variable domain is DSGVTQTPKHLITATGQRVTLRCSPRSGDLSVYWYQQSLDQGLQFLIQYYNGEERAKGNILERFSAQQFPDLHSELNLSSLELGDSALYFCASSVVVGPDRVDLYEQYFGPGTRLTVT.

CDR3 sequence (DNA): TGTGCCAGCTCACCCCCTAGCGGGCGCACAGATACGCAGTATTTT. Translation gives CASSPPSGRTDTQYF. The chain carries TRBV18 and TRBJ2-3, with 8 bases lining up with TRBD2. The CDR3 is made up of 15 amino acids. With 3 bases clipped from V and 1 base from J, the junction kept 3 bases outside the gene matches. Germline assignment: CDR1 KGHSH and CDR2 LQKENI.

CDR3 loop: CASSPRPGGAAMNTEAFF. CDR3 DNA: TGTGCCAGCAGCCCCCGGCCAGGGGGCGCGGCCATGAACACTGAAGCTTTCTTT. The V and J genes are TRBV13 and TRBJ1-1; TRBD1 aligns across 8 bases. The CDR3 runs to 18 residues. The V segment lost 5 bases and the J segment 0 bases; nucleotides outside the gene matches: 14. CDR1 and CDR2 from the germline V gene are PRHDT and FYEKMQ (reference sequence).

On this clone itself: This CDR3 is also generated by other DNA sequences in the sample. V is TRBV19 and J is TRBJ2-7, with a possible D match to TRBD1 (5 bases). There are 13 residues in the CDR3. The ends were cut back, 4 bases at V and 4 bases at J, with 11 bases in the middle. Germline CDR1 is LNHDA and CDR2 is SQIVND (reference sequence). CDR3 protein: CASSKGQGYEQYF. CDR3 sequence (DNA): TGTGCCAGTAGTAAAGGGCAGGGATACGAGCAGTACTTC.

The chain joins TRBV18 to TRBJ1-1; D is possibly TRBD1 (6 bases). The germline V gene has CDR1 KGHSH and CDR2 LQKENI. V shed 5 bases and J shed 1 base, with 14 bases lying between them. This CDR3 contains 15 residues. This CDR3 reads CASSISYRENTEAFF. The CDR3 DNA follows: TGTGCCAGCTCAATTTCCTACAGGGAGAACACTGAAGCTTTCTTT. Full variable domain (rest looked up from reference TRBV18 and TRBJ1-1): NAGVMQNPRHLVRRRGQEARLRCSPMKGHSHVYWYRQLPEEGLKFMVYLQKENIIDESGMPKERFSAEFPKEGPSILRIQQVVRGDSAAYFCASSISYRENTEAFFGQGTRLTVV.

Regarding this clone: An end of the junction does not agree with germline; a read error may underlie this. The V call is TRBV11-3, the J call TRBJ1-1, with 7 bases identical to TRBD1. Germline V gene lookup returns CDR1 SGHNT and CDR2 YENEEA. This CDR3 region has 14 residues. In DNA form, the CDR3 reads TGTGCCAGCAGCCTAGACAGGGTAACGACTGAAGCTTTCTTT. Encoded protein: CASSLDRVTTEAFF.

This chain joins TRBV7-9 and TRBJ2-3; a weak D match, TRBD1 (6 bases). The CDR3 is 15 amino acids. In germline, CDR1 is SEHNR, CDR2 FQNEAQ (reference sequence). Deletions cut 5 bases from V and 0 bases from J, with 12 bases between. The CDR3 region is CASSPDRISTDTQYF. The CDR3 coding sequence is TGTGCCAGCAGCCCTGACAGGATTAGCACAGATACGCAGTATTTT.

Regarding this clone: Sequence at one end of the junction differs from germline and may be a read error. This sequence joins TRBV7-7 and TRBJ2-1, with TRBD1 identical over 10 bases. Per the germline V gene, CDR1 is SSHAT and CDR2 is FNYEAQ (reference sequence). This CDR3 region has 15 residues. CDR3: CASSMGQGRYNEQFF. The CDR3, as DNA: TGTGCTAGCAGCATGGGACAGGGGCGTTACAATGAGCAGTTCTTC.

The V and J genes are TRBV5-5 and TRBJ2-3; TRBD1 is a possible D gene (5 bases). Germline V lookup: CDR1 SGHKS, CDR2 YYEKEE (reference sequence). CDR3 length equals 12 residues. Trimming pared 5 bases from V and 11 bases from J, leaving 15 bases between. CDR3 coding DNA: TGTGCCAGCAGGGCCGATGGGGCCTTGCAGTATTTT. This codes for CASRADGALQYF.

V is TRBV6-5 and J is TRBJ1-6; D perhaps matches TRBD1 (6 bases). The CDR3 has 13 residues. The germline V and J ends were trimmed by 7 bases and 9 bases, with 13 bases remaining between them. The V gene's germline CDR1 is MNHEY and CDR2 SVGAGI. The CDR3 nucleotides read TGTGCCAGCACCGGACAGCAGGGTTCACCCCTCCACTTT. Translation gives CASTGQQGSPLHF.

The chain uses TRBV1 and TRBJ2-3; the D call of TRBD2 is as the table states it, not checked on the DNA. TRBV1 is a pseudogene. The CDR3 loop spans 16 amino acids. This chain's CDR3 is CTSSPAQRGETDTQYF. CDR3 nucleotides: TGCACCAGCAGCCCCGCCCAGCGGGGAGAAACAGATACGCAGTATTTT.

The CDR3 loop reads CASSLVAGVETQYF. CDR3 nucleotide sequence: TGTGCCAGCAGCTTAGTGGCGGGGGTAGAGACCCAGTACTTC. V and J are TRBV7-2 and TRBJ2-5, with 7 positions matching TRBD2. The junction had 3 bases not matched to a gene; V was cut back by 1 base and J by 4 bases. There are 14 residues in the CDR3. Germline CDR1 is SGHTA and CDR2 is FQGNSA.

The J gene is TRBJ2-2, the V gene TRBV5-8; 12 bases are a match to TRBD2. This CDR3 spans 18 amino acids. V shed 3 bases, J shed 0 bases, and the junction held 6 bases outside the gene matches. Germline V gives CDR1 SGHTS, CDR2 YDEGEE. DNA of the CDR3: TGTGCCAGCAGCTGGGAACTAGCGGGGGGCTCGAACACCGGGGAGCTGTTTTTT. Encoded protein: CASSWELAGGSNTGELFF.

This clone was counted only a few times. CDR3 in DNA: TGTGCCAGCAGTTCACGACGTGCGGGGCGAATCTATGGCTACACCTTC. It encodes CASSSRRAGRIYGYTF. This sequence joins TRBV27 and TRBJ1-2, with TRBD1 as a possible D gene (5 bases). V shed 4 bases and J shed 4 bases, with 19 bases lying between them. CDR1 is MNHEY, CDR2 SMNVEV, per germline (reference sequence). The CDR3 is 16 residues long.

This chain joins TRBV5-1 and TRBJ1-1; unclear D gene. With 0 bases removed from V and 9 bases from J, the gap between germline ends came to 12 bases. The V gene's germline CDR1 is SGHRS and CDR2 YFSETQ. There are 13 residues in the CDR3. DNA of the CDR3: TGCGCCAGCAGCTTGGGACAAGAAAGTAAAGCTTTCTTT. Its protein product is CASSLGQESKAFF.

This chain links TRBV4-1 with TRBJ2-4; 8 bases map to TRBD2. This CDR3 contains 17 residues. The J segment lost 6 bases and the V segment lost 0 bases, leaving 10 bases of the junction unmatched. Germline lookup yields CDR1 MGHRA and CDR2 YSYEKL. CDR3 DNA sequence: TGCGCCAGCAGCCAAGACACCGGGGGGGCCGTTGGAAACATTCAGTACTTC. This translates into CASSQDTGGAVGNIQYF.

The CDR3 DNA is TGTGCCAGCAGTGATCCGCCGGGCGGAGGGGCTGTGGGGAACACCATATATTTT. Translation gives CASSDPPGGGAVGNTIYF. The rearrangement uses TRBV6-1 and TRBJ1-3, with D tentatively TRBD1 (5 bases). The CDR3 totals 18 residues. V lost 3 bases to trimming and J lost 7 bases, with 25 bases between them. The germline V gene has CDR1 MNHNS and CDR2 SASEGT.

The V gene is TRBV19, the J gene TRBJ1-2; 8 bases are a match to TRBD1. The trim removed 4 bases at V and 4 bases at J, leaving 8 bases unmatched. The CDR3 totals 15 residues. Per germline, CDR1 LNHDA and CDR2 SQIVND (reference sequence). CDR3 sequence: CASSTVRQGFYGYTF. CDR3 in DNA: TGTGCCAGTAGTACTGTTAGACAGGGGTTCTATGGCTACACCTTC.

The V call is TRBV19, the J call TRBJ1-4, with 7 bases matching TRBD1. CDR1 LNHDA and CDR2 SQIVND come from the germline V gene (reference sequence). This CDR3 is built from 14 residues. The V segment lost 5 bases and the J segment 8 bases; nucleotides outside the gene matches: 8. The CDR3 region has the DNA TGTGCCAGTAGTGTCTGGCTACAGGGGGAAAAACTGTTTTTT. Residues: CASSVWLQGEKLFF.

The rearrangement uses TRBV28 and TRBJ1-1; D gene uncertain. Germline V gene data show CDR1 as MDHEN and CDR2 as SYDVKM. The V and J ends lost 2 bases and 5 bases respectively, with 12 bases between them. This CDR3 comprises 14 residues. CDR3 bases: TGTGCCAGCAGTTTACCCGACCCTAGAACTGAAGCTTTCTTT. Amino acids: CASSLPDPRTEAFF.

The rearrangement links TRBV18 to TRBJ2-3; 7 positions match TRBD1. Germline loops: CDR1 KGHSH, CDR2 LQKENI. This CDR3 is built from 14 residues. The V and J ends lost 5 bases and 3 bases, in that order; junction bases with no gene match: 5. Written as DNA, the CDR3 is TGTGCCAGCTCATTTTCACAGGGGACAGATACGCAGTATTTT. It specifies CASSFSQGTDTQYF.

The V gene is TRBV9, the J gene TRBJ1-1, with TRBD1 matching over 8 bases. Germline V gene sequence: CDR1 SGDLS, CDR2 YYNGEE. The CDR3 has 15 amino acids. J gave up 4 bases and V 3 bases, and 8 bases lay outside the gene matches. The CDR3 reads CASSATDRERTEAFF. CDR3 in DNA: TGTGCCAGCAGCGCCACGGACAGGGAGCGCACTGAAGCTTTCTTT.

This chain uses TRBV24-1 with TRBJ1-2; D is unresolved. Germline CDR1 and CDR2: KGHDR and SFDVKD. V lost 3 bases, J lost 0 bases, and 7 bases lay in between. This CDR3 comprises 14 residues. The CDR3 sequence is CATSDERSNYGYTF. DNA of the CDR3: TGTGCCACCAGTGATGAGAGATCTAACTATGGCTACACCTTC.

V usage is TRBV25-1 and J usage is TRBJ1-3; D ambiguous. The V and J ends lost 1 base and 0 bases respectively, with 7 bases between them. The CDR3 sequence is 15 residues long. The germline gives CDR1 MGHDK, CDR2 SYGVNS. CDR3 sequence reads: CASSESGSSGNTIYF. The CDR3 region has the DNA TGTGCCAGCAGTGAATCGGGATCCTCTGGAAACACCATATATTTT.

The gene calls are TRBV3-1 (or the pseudogene TRBV3-2) and TRBJ1-1; 7 bases are shared with TRBD1. The CDR3 covers 13 residues. The ends lost 6 bases at V and 2 bases at J; junction bases unmatched: 3. The germline CDR1 and CDR2 sequences are LGHDT and YNNKEL (reference sequence). CDR3 coding DNA: TGTGCCAGCAGTTGGGACAGAAACACTGAAGCTTTCTTT. Translation gives CASSWDRNTEAFF.

This chain joins TRBV6-1 and TRBJ1-2; D might be TRBD1 (5 bases). This CDR3 contains 12 residues. Between the trimmed V and J ends, which lost 1 base and 8 bases, there was a span of 8 bases. Germline V gives CDR1 MNHNS, CDR2 SASEGT. CDR3 amino acids: CASSEGRGGYTF. CDR3 nucleotides: TGTGCCAGCAGTGAAGGGAGGGGAGGCTACACCTTC.

The V gene is TRBV5-1, the J gene TRBJ1-2; D is ambiguous. The CDR3 totals 17 residues. The germline V gene has CDR1 SGHRS and CDR2 YFSETQ. V shed 3 bases and J shed 4 bases, with 22 bases lying between them. CDR3 in amino acids: CASSSLHHSRESYGYTF. The CDR3 DNA follows: TGCGCCAGCAGCTCACTCCACCACAGCCGGGAAAGCTATGGCTACACCTTC. Based on the CDR3 plus reference TRBV5-1 and TRBJ1-2, the full variable domain is KAGVTQTPRYLIKTRGQQVTLSCSPISGHRSVSWYQQTPGQGLQFLFEYFSETQRNKGNFPGRFSGRQFSNSRSEMNVSTLELGDSALYLCASSSLHHSRESYGYTFGSGTRLTVV.